This TCR beta chain is drawn from a study of cytomegalovirus exposure and HLA in healthy donors. The PCR was carried out with 60 Vbeta primers and 13 Jbeta primers. Using immunoSEQ multiplex PCR, the repertoire was profiled, and TCRdb retains in-frame clones only, with some absent. This table has under 200,000 clones, over 60% appearing once. Germline lookup yields CDR1 MNHEY and CDR2 SMNVEV (reference sequence). The CDR3 has 14 residues. V lost 5 bases and J lost 4, with 12 bases in between. Sequencing was done on a sample of PBMCs. This clonotype was sampled from a female donor in good health and CMV-seronegative. The rearrangement links TRBV27 to TRBJ1-3; D gene uncertain. The CDR3 spells CASSGTGEGNTIYF. In DNA form, the CDR3 reads TGTGCCAGCAGTGGCACCGGGGAAGGAAACACCATATATTTT.